This is a list of T cell receptor beta chains from one sample in a study of regulatory T cells in long-lasting Graves disease. TCRdb processed the multiplex PCR reads anew with MiXCR; each CDR3 protein has one entry. The table records 500,000 or so distinct CDR3 sequences, roughly a sixth of them present only once. The same specimen was also included in a second study, on T cells in Graves' hyperthyroidism and ophthalmopathy.

The source material was peripheral blood mononuclear cells (PBMCs), sampled at new diagnosis, from a patient treated with antithyroid drugs. These receptor sequences come from a woman aged 40 to 65 with Graves disease. Each CDR3 is given with its conserved first and last residue. A D gene is named only where the DNA matches it firmly. The listing skips clone size in some rows; elsewhere it reads once, few, many or a size class.

CDR3aa	CDR3nt	d_gene	abundance	v_gene	j_gene
CASSLGRPNEKLFF	TGTGCCAGCAGCTTGGGGAGGCCTAATGAAAAACTGTTTTTT	-	few	TRBV5-6	TRBJ1-4
CASSHPAGTGDYGYTF	TGTGCCAGCAGCCATCCCGCCGGGACAGGGGACTATGGCTACACCTTC	TRBD1	many	TRBV3-1	TRBJ1-2
CSARDGGGREQFF	TGCAGTGCTAGAGATGGCGGGGGAAGGGAGCAGTTCTTC	TRBD2	-	TRBV20-1	TRBJ2-1
CASSLIMSGWADTQYF	TGTGCCAGCAGCTTAATCATGAGCGGGTGGGCAGATACGCAGTATTTT	-	few	TRBV7-9	TRBJ2-3
CATTDAGQLMNYGYTF	TGTGCCACCACCGATGCAGGGCAGCTCATGAACTATGGCTACACCTTC	-	many	TRBV19	TRBJ1-2
CASSYSRQADNYGYTF	TGTGCCAGCAGTTACTCTAGACAGGCTGATAACTATGGCTACACCTTC	-	-	TRBV6-9	TRBJ1-2
CASSIDLGANEQFF	TGTGCCAGTAGTATAGATCTTGGGGCAAATGAGCAGTTCTTC	-	few	TRBV19	TRBJ2-1
CASSQGTGASEAFF	TGTGCCAGCAGCCAAGGCACAGGGGCCTCTGAAGCTTTCTTT	TRBD1	many	TRBV3-1	TRBJ1-1
CASSVWTGGIRYEQYF	TGTGCCAGCAGCGTGTGGACAGGAGGGATACGCTACGAGCAGTACTTC	-	many	TRBV7-8	TRBJ2-7
CASSPRGVGGRDEQYF	TGTGCCAGCAGCCCTCGGGGGGTCGGGGGCAGGGACGAGCAGTACTTC	-	many	TRBV11-2	TRBJ2-7
CATSDRWTTYNEQFF	TGTGCCACCAGTGATAGATGGACCACCTACAATGAGCAGTTCTTC	-	few	TRBV24-1	TRBJ2-1
CASSRRTADTGELFF	TGCGCCAGCAGCCGCCGGACGGCCGACACCGGGGAGCTGTTTTTT	-	few	TRBV5-1	TRBJ2-2
CASSHGQGAIFLETQYF	TGTGCCAGCAGCCACGGACAGGGGGCGATTTTCCTAGAGACCCAGTACTTC	TRBD1	many	TRBV27	TRBJ2-5
CASSLAGGNYGYTF	TGTGCCAGCAGCTTAGCGGGCGGAAACTATGGCTACACCTTC	-	many	TRBV7-9	TRBJ1-2
CASSSGDGTYEQYF	TGCGCCAGCTCCTCCGGCGACGGGACCTACGAGCAGTACTTC	-	many	TRBV5-1	TRBJ2-7
CSARLDRGVGDEQFF	TGCAGTGCTAGGCTTGACAGGGGTGTAGGCGATGAGCAGTTCTTC	TRBD1	few	TRBV20-1	TRBJ2-1
CASSARTGQGAYEQYF	TGTGCCAGCAGCGCGCGGACGGGACAAGGTGCCTACGAGCAGTACTTC	-	many	TRBV7-9	TRBJ2-7
CASSGDREVQPQHF	TGTGCCAGCAGCGGGGACAGGGAGGTTCAGCCCCAGCATTTT	TRBD1	-	TRBV2	TRBJ1-5
CAWGTGYYEQYF	TGTGCCTGGGGGACAGGATACTACGAGCAGTACTTC	TRBD1	many	TRBV30	TRBJ2-7
CAWSQLRFTDTQYF	TGTGCCTGGAGCCAACTTAGATTCACAGATACGCAGTATTTT	-	-	TRBV30	TRBJ2-3
CASTPLSGRMNTEAFF	TGTGCCAGCACCCCCCTCTCGGGGAGGATGAACACTGAAGCTTTCTTT	-	many	TRBV12-3/TRBV12-4	TRBJ1-1
CASSLAGSNEQFF	TGTGCCAGCAGTTTGGCAGGGAGCAATGAGCAGTTCTTC	-	many	TRBV27	TRBJ2-1
CASSRDVTSYEQYF	TGTGCCAGCAGCCGGGACGTAACCTCCTACGAGCAGTACTTC	-	many	TRBV11-3	TRBJ2-7
CSAREGDRGAFF	TGCAGTGCTAGAGAGGGGGACAGAGGAGCTTTCTTT	TRBD1	many	TRBV20-1	TRBJ1-1
CASSDGLGGGVSNQPQHF	TGTGCCAGCAGTGATGGTTTGGGGGGGGGCGTAAGCAATCAGCCCCAGCATTTT	-	many	TRBV2	TRBJ1-5
CASSSGVYEKLFF	TGTGCCAGCAGCTCCGGGGTTTATGAAAAACTGTTTTTT	-	many	TRBV12-3/TRBV12-4	TRBJ1-4
CASSPHGTPTEAFF	TGTGCCAGCAGCCCGCACGGGACGCCTACTGAAGCTTTCTTT	-	few	TRBV7-3	TRBJ1-1
CASSLMTGADEQYF	TGCGCCAGCAGCCTAATGACAGGGGCGGACGAGCAGTACTTC	TRBD1	many	TRBV4-1	TRBJ2-7